One sample yielded the 17 T cell receptor beta chains listed below, sequenced in a study of CD8 T cells in ankylosing spondylitis. TCRdb re-called the 5' RACE reads with MiXCR, one entry per CDR3 protein. The data show 40,000 or so distinct CDR3 sequences, roughly 3.1% seen once. The sample taken for sequencing was blood, either unsorted or a sorted T cell fraction (not recorded which). All receptors come from a male donor with ankylosing spondylitis or in good health (not recorded which).

The table lists this clonotype with many counts. The chain combines TRBV9 with TRBJ2-1; a possible D gene is TRBD2 (6 bases). Germline assignment: CDR1 SGDLS and CDR2 YYNGEE. V lost 0 bases and J 8 bases, leaving 18 bases between the germline ends. CDR3 size: 16 residues. CDR3 residues: CASSVAGKEGSHEQFF. The DNA for the CDR3 is TGTGCCAGCAGCGTAGCCGGGAAGGAGGGCTCCCATGAGCAGTTCTTC.

This clonotype has ten or more counts. The chain joins TRBV9 to TRBJ2-3; either TRBD1 or TRBD2 may fit D (5 bases each). V was cut by 3 bases and J by 3 bases, with 14 bases left in between. The CDR3 contains 15 residues. From germline, CDR1 is SGDLS and CDR2 YYNGEE. Written as DNA, the CDR3 is TGTGCCAGCAGCGGGGGGACGGCCGCAACAGATACGCAGTATTTT. Protein sequence: CASSGGTAATDTQYF.

CDR3 protein: CASSVGPGYDGYTF. DNA for the CDR3: TGTGCCAGCAGCGTAGGACCGGGGTACGATGGCTACACCTTC. The chain carries TRBV9 and TRBJ1-2, with unresolved D. Germline V gene lookup returns CDR1 SGDLS and CDR2 YYNGEE. Trimming pared 0 bases from V and 6 bases from J, leaving 12 bases between. The CDR3 has 14 amino acids.

This clonotype was seen at least ten times. V and J are TRBV9 and TRBJ2-3, with D uncertain. Germline values: CDR1 SGDLS, CDR2 YYNGEE. The CDR3 consists of 15 residues. V was clipped by 2 bases and J by 1 base, with 11 bases between them. CDR3 loop: CASSVSGLGTDTQYF. Here the CDR3 DNA reads TGTGCCAGCAGCGTTTCCGGGCTAGGCACAGATACGCAGTATTTT. Together with reference TRBV9 and TRBJ2-3, the CDR3 gives the full variable domain: DSGVTQTPKHLITATGQRVTLRCSPRSGDLSVYWYQQSLDQGLQFLIQYYNGEERAKGNILERFSAQQFPDLHSELNLSSLELGDSALYFCASSVSGLGTDTQYFGPGTRLTVL.

This clonotype appeared many times. V gene TRBV9 combines with J gene TRBJ1-2; D gene unclear. This CDR3 is 13 amino acids long. Germline CDR1 and CDR2: SGDLS and YYNGEE. V was clipped by 4 bases and J by 8 bases, with 15 bases between them. The CDR3 sequence is CASSPGEVGGYTF. DNA of the CDR3: TGTGCCAGCAGCCCGGGAGAGGTGGGGGGCTACACCTTC.

The table lists this clonotype with many counts. The chain links TRBV9 to TRBJ2-3, with TRBD2 identical over 12 bases. Germline values: CDR1 SGDLS, CDR2 YYNGEE. The CDR3 runs to 16 residues. The V segment lost 3 bases and the J segment 1 base; nucleotides outside the gene matches: 3. The CDR3 loop is CASSGRTSGGTDTQYF. Here the CDR3 DNA reads TGTGCCAGCAGCGGCCGGACTAGCGGGGGCACAGATACGCAGTATTTT.

About this clonotype: With a much larger clone just one base away, this may be a read error. The chain links TRBV9 to TRBJ2-3; 7 nucleotides match TRBD1. The J call is doubtful: the DNA matches TRBJ1-5 better. Per the germline V gene, CDR1 is SGDLS and CDR2 is YYNGEE. This CDR3 is built from 18 residues. The DNA of the CDR3 is TGTGCCAGCAGCGTAGGTTTAGGAGGGGGCGGCGGCACAGATACGCAGCATTTT. Residues: CASSVGLGGGGGTDTQHF.

This clonotype was detected a few times. The V call is TRBV9, the J call TRBJ2-3; 10 bases agree with TRBD2. The CDR3 consists of 17 residues. Per the germline V gene, CDR1 is SGDLS and CDR2 is YYNGEE. V lost 0 bases, J lost 5 bases, and 9 bases stayed unmatched. Here the CDR3 DNA reads TGTGCCAGCAGCGTAGAATCCAGCGGGAGGGCCCAAGATACGCAGTATTTT. This encodes CASSVESSGRAQDTQYF.

This clonotype has a count of ten or more. This chain uses TRBV9 with TRBJ2-5; TRBD2 is a possible D gene (6 bases). CDR1 is SGDLS, CDR2 YYNGEE, per germline. The V and J ends lost 0 bases and 5 bases respectively, with 14 bases between them. CDR3 length: 15 amino acids. CDR3 DNA: TGTGCCAGCAGCGTAGCTGCTGCTCGGGGGGAGACCCAGTACTTC. Its protein product is CASSVAAARGETQYF.

This clonotype was seen many times. This chain uses TRBV9 with TRBJ2-3; either TRBD1 or TRBD2 may supply D (5 bases each). The CDR3 loop spans 15 amino acids. Trimming pared 2 bases from V and 3 bases from J, leaving 13 bases between. The V gene's germline CDR1 is SGDLS and CDR2 YYNGEE. Here the CDR3 DNA reads TGTGCCAGCAGCGTTGAGGGGTTCGGGACAGATACGCAGTATTTT. This gives the protein CASSVEGFGTDTQYF.

In its sample, this clonotype was seen many times. This rearrangement joins TRBV9 to TRBJ2-1, with a weak D call TRBD2 (7 bases). Trimming stripped 0 bases from V and 1 base from J, with 14 bases between. The length of the CDR3 is 17 residues. Germline values: CDR1 SGDLS, CDR2 YYNGEE. This chain's CDR3 is CASSVELRGGSYNEQFF. The CDR3 nucleotides are TGTGCCAGCAGCGTAGAGTTAAGGGGGGGGTCCTACAATGAGCAGTTCTTC.

This clonotype was detected many times. J is TRBJ2-3 and V is TRBV9; D not certain. V lost 1 base, J lost 10 bases, and 22 bases lay in between. In germline, CDR1 is SGDLS, CDR2 YYNGEE. The CDR3 runs 16 residues. The CDR3 spells CASSVLDNRSPSPQYF. The DNA of the CDR3 is TGTGCCAGCAGCGTACTAGACAACCGGTCACCAAGTCCGCAGTATTTT.

This clonotype was picked up many times. Here the CDR3 reads CASSQPGGNTGELFF. CDR3 nucleotide sequence: TGTGCCAGCAGCCAGCCGGGCGGCAACACCGGGGAGCTGTTTTTT. The chain is built from TRBV9 and TRBJ2-2, with no clear D. This CDR3 has 15 residues. The V gene's germline CDR1 is SGDLS and CDR2 YYNGEE. With 4 bases removed from V and 2 bases from J, the gap between germline ends came to 12 bases.

There are many counts of this clonotype. The rearrangement uses TRBV9 and TRBJ2-7, with D possibly called TRBD1 or TRBD2 (5 bases each). Trimming shortened V by 0 bases and J by 2 bases, and 9 bases separated the two germline ends. The germline V gene has CDR1 SGDLS and CDR2 YYNGEE. The CDR3 consists of 14 residues. CDR3 in amino acids: CASSVGDGPYEQYV. As DNA, the CDR3 is TGTGCCAGCAGCGTAGGGGACGGCCCCTACGAGCAGTACGTC.

Many counts were recorded for this clonotype. The chain employs TRBV9 and TRBJ1-1; D is ambiguous. CDR3 length: 13 residues. Germline V CDR1 and CDR2: SGDLS, YYNGEE. V lost 1 base and J 3 bases, leaving 7 bases between the germline ends. The DNA for the CDR3 is TGTGCCAGCAGCGTAAGGGCCGACACTGAAGCTTTCTTT. The encoded protein is CASSVRADTEAFF.

This clonotype was observed at least ten times. The chain combines TRBV9 with TRBJ1-2, with D possibly matching TRBD1 (6 bases). The CDR3 length is 18 residues. Trimming took 4 bases from V and 8 from J, leaving 30 bases between them. CDR1 SGDLS and CDR2 YYNGEE come from the germline V gene. CDR3 amino acids: CASSPRGSRGTPNSGYTF. CDR3 DNA sequence: TGTGCCAGCAGCCCCCGAGGGTCCCGGGGGACACCAAATTCAGGCTACACCTTC.

The chain combines TRBV9 with TRBJ2-3; 10 bases fit TRBD2. Trimming at V came to 4 bases and at J to 7 bases, leaving 6 bases not matched to a gene. This CDR3 comprises 14 residues. CDR1 and CDR2 from the germline V gene are SGDLS and YYNGEE. In DNA form, the CDR3 reads TGTGCCAGCAGCCAAGCGGGAGGGCCAAATACGCAGTATTTT. This codes for CASSQAGGPNTQYF.